These T cell receptor beta chains were read from a single sample in a study of blood T cell repertoires in COVID-19. Assay used: immunoSEQ multiplex PCR; TCRdb lists only in-frame clones, some missing. The data hold roughly 120,000 clones, with 87% observed a single time. The sample consisted of peripheral blood. These receptors all come from a human donor in a cohort sampled during active COVID-19. Each CDR3 is given with its conserved first and last residue. A D gene is named only where the DNA matches it firmly. Only part of the rows carry a size: once, few, many, or a class if the clone is expanded.

CASTGTSATNEQFF,TGTGCCAGCACCGGGACTAGCGCAACCAATGAGCAGTTCTTC,TRBD2,TRBV6-6,TRBJ2-1,-
CAWSYQGYEQFF,TGTGCCTGGAGTTATCAGGGATATGAGCAGTTCTTC,-,TRBV30,TRBJ2-1,-
CASIKTGSNSPLHF,TGTGCCAGCATCAAGACAGGTTCTAATTCACCCCTCCACTTT,-,TRBV7-9,TRBJ1-6,-
CASSLDSIQPQHF,TGTGCCAGCAGCTTGGACAGTATACAGCCCCAGCATTTT,-,TRBV5-5,TRBJ1-5,-
CAWMLTGAFNEKLFF,TGTGCCTGGATGCTGACAGGGGCGTTTAATGAAAAACTGTTTTTT,TRBD1,TRBV30,TRBJ1-4,-
CAWSVREPGTGVTYEQYF,TGTGCCTGGAGTGTAAGGGAACCCGGGACAGGGGTCACCTACGAGCAGTACTTC,TRBD1,TRBV30,TRBJ2-7,-
CASSQESLPAGPSHF,TGCGCCAGCAGCCAAGAATCCCTGCCCGCGGGACCCTCTCACTTT,-,TRBV4-1,TRBJ1-6,-
CASRIRGSSYNSPLHF,TGTGCCAGCAGAATCAGGGGAAGCTCCTATAATTCACCCCTCCACTTT,-,TRBV11-2,TRBJ1-6,-
CATSRDVGRGVTTEAFF,TGTGCCACCAGCAGAGATGTGGGGAGGGGAGTGACTACTGAAGCTTTCTTT,-,TRBV15,TRBJ1-1,-
CASSFRLAAGELFF,TGTGCCAGCAGTTTTCGACTAGCGGCCGGGGAGCTGTTTTTT,TRBD2,TRBV28,TRBJ2-2,-
CASSLPRGTGSNGYTF,TGTGCCAGTAGCCTCCCTCGAGGGACAGGGAGTAATGGCTACACCTTC,TRBD1,TRBV19,TRBJ1-2,-
CASSQSGTLGGELFF,TGTGCCAGCAGCCAAAGCGGGACTCTGGGCGGGGAGCTGTTTTTT,TRBD2,TRBV9,TRBJ2-2,-
CASSTGTVYGYTF,TGTGCCAGCAGCACTGGGACAGTCTATGGCTACACCTTC,TRBD1,TRBV11-2,TRBJ1-2,once
CASSQDPGATNEKLFF,TGTGCCAGCAGCCAAGATCCGGGAGCAACTAATGAAAAACTGTTTTTT,-,TRBV3-1/TRBV3-2,TRBJ1-4,-
CASSAPGLAGYNEQFF,TGTGCCAGCAGTGCACCGGGACTAGCGGGGTACAATGAGCAGTTCTTC,TRBD2,TRBV6-1,TRBJ2-1,-
CAWSAGLGLSYF,TGTGCCTGGAGTGCAGGTTTGGGCCTTAGTTACTTC,-,TRBV30,TRBJ2-5,-
CASSAGTGRGETQYF,TGTGCCAGCAGCGCCGGGACAGGGAGGGGAGAGACCCAGTACTTC,TRBD1,TRBV2,TRBJ2-5,-
CASSLWGGETQYF,TGCGCCAGCAGCTTGTGGGGAGGCGAGACCCAGTACTTC,-,TRBV5-1,TRBJ2-5,-
CASKPVWERTSYGYTF,TGTGCCAGTAAGCCCGTATGGGAGAGGACGAGCTATGGCTACACCTTC,-,TRBV19,TRBJ1-2,-
CASSSRTGTYEQYF,TGTGCCAGCAGCTCGCGGACGGGGACCTACGAGCAGTACTTC,-,TRBV7-9,TRBJ2-7,-